The present T cell receptor beta chain was sequenced within a study of CD8+CD57+ T cells in acquired aplastic anemia. The CDR3 is 14 residues long. Germline assignment: CDR1 ENHRY and CDR2 SYGVKD. TCR beta VDJ and CDR3 profiles were obtained from a genomic DNA template. TCRdb passed the reads through MiXCR, listing each CDR3 protein once. The table records 400,000 to 450,000 distinct CDR3 sequences, 65% to 80% of them present only once. Of note for this clonotype: Germline and junction disagree at one end, which may indicate a read error.

Sequenced input: sorted CD4+, CD8+, or CD8+CD57+ T cells (not recorded which) from PBMCs. The V call is TRBV10-3, the J call TRBJ1-2, with D unresolved. The source of this sequence is a human donor in good health, serving as a control. This chain's CDR3 is CAISAPDKNYDYTF. CDR3 sequence (DNA): TGTGCCATCAGTGCGCCCGACAAGAACTATGACTACACCTTC.